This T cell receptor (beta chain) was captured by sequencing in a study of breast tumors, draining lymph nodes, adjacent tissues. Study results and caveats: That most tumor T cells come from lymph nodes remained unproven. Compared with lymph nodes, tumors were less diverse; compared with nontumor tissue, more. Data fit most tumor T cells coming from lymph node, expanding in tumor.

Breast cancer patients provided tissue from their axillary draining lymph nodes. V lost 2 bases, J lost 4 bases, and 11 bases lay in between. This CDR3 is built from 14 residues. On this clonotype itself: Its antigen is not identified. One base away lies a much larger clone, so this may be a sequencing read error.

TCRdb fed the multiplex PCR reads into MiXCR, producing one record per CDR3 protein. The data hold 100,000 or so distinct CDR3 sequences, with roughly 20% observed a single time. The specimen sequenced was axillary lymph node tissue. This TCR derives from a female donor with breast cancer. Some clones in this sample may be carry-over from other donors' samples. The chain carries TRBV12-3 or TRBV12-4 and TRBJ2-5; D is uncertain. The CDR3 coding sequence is TGTGCCAGCAGTTTACTCCTAGTAGGAGAGACCCAGTACTTC. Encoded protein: CASSLLLVGETQYF.